Given below is one T cell receptor (beta chain) in context. This sample stems from a study of blood T cell repertoires in COVID-19. Generated by immunoSEQ multiplex PCR, the TCRdb table keeps only in-frame clones and is missing some. This table has over 300,000 clones, around 88% appearing once. The CDR3 has 18 residues. V was pared by 6 bases and J by 2 bases, with 11 bases of the junction left unmatched. Germline V gene data show CDR1 as MRHNA and CDR2 as SNTAGT. Sequenced: peripheral blood. The chain couples TRBV6-4 to TRBJ2-1; 12 bases are shared with TRBD2. This receptor was identified in a woman in her forties or fifties with acute or convalescent COVID-19. CDR3 sequence reads: CASSAAATSGGTYNEQFF. For the CDR3, the DNA is TGTGCCAGCAGCGCAGCGGCGACTAGCGGGGGCACCTACAATGAGCAGTTCTTC.